This TCR beta chain was identified in a study of read filtering for tumor transcriptome and immune sequencing. Germline loops: CDR1 SGHRS, CDR2 YFSETQ. J lost 8 bases, V lost 0 bases, and 3 bases had no gene match. The CDR3 extends over 15 amino acids. The sample holds many counts of this clonotype. This library used roughly 370 ng RNA and molecular barcoded adaptors spanning alpha/delta and beta/gamma chains. One entry per CDR3 protein results from TCRdb running MiXCR on the reads. Of roughly 82,000 distinct CDR3 sequences detected, around an eighth appear once; the ten largest clones hold 15%. The V and J genes are TRBV5-1 and TRBJ2-1; 12 bases fit TRBD2. The sample taken for sequencing was a population of CD138-negative cells sorted from bone marrow. This clonotype originated in a donor at least 40 years old with multiple myeloma. CDR3 bases: TGCGCCAGCAGCTTGGACCTAGCGGGAGGGTATGAGCAGTTCTTC. This codes for CASSLDLAGGYEQFF.